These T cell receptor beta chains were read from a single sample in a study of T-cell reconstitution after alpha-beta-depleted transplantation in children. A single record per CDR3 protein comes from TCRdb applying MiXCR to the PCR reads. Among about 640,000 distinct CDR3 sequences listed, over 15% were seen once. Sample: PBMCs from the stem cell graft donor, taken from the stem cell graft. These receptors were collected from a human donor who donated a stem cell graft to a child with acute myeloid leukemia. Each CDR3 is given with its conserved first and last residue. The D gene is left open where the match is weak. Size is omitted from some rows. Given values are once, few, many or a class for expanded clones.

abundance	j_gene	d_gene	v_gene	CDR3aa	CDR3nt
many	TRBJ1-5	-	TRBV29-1	CSVADGYSNQPQHF	TGCAGCGTTGCAGACGGTTATAGCAATCAGCCCCAGCATTTT
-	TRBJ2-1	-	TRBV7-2	CASSSRQRAYNEQFF	TGTGCCAGCAGCTCTCGACAGCGAGCCTACAATGAGCAGTTCTTC
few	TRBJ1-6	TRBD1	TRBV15	CATSQDRGNSPLHF	TGTGCCACCAGCCAGGACAGGGGTAATTCACCCCTCCACTTT
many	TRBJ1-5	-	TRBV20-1	CSARDSARTYNQPQHF	TGCAGTGCTAGAGATTCGGCCAGGACTTATAATCAGCCCCAGCATTTT
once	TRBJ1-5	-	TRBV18	CASSTADYSNQPQHF	TGTGCCAGCTCAACAGCCGATTATAGCAATCAGCCCCAGCATTTT
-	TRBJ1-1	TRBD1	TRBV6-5	CASSYTGTGRAFF	TGTGCCAGCAGTTACACCGGGACAGGGAGGGCTTTCTTT
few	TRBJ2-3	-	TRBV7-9	CASSSTNLGDTQYF	TGTGCCAGCAGCTCCACGAATCTAGGGGATACGCAGTATTTT
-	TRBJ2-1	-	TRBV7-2	CASSLAIRVEYNEQFF	TGTGCCAGCAGCTTAGCGATCAGGGTTGAGTACAATGAGCAGTTCTTC
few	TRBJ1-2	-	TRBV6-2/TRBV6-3	CASSYSRSTNYGYTF	TGTGCCAGCAGTTACTCTAGATCTACTAACTATGGCTACACCTTC
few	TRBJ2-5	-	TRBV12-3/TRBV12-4	CASSSLVETQYF	TGTGCCAGCAGTTCCCTTGTTGAGACCCAGTACTTC
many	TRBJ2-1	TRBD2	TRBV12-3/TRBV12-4	CASSAGGPEQFF	TGTGCCAGCAGTGCGGGGGGGCCTGAGCAGTTCTTC
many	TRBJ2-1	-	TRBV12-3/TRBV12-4	CASSSLTGTFYNEQFF	TGTGCCAGCAGTTCCCTGACAGGAACCTTTTACAATGAGCAGTTCTTC
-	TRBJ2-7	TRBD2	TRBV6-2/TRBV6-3	CASRTGTSNREQYF	TGTGCCAGCAGAACCGGGACTAGTAATCGCGAGCAGTACTTC
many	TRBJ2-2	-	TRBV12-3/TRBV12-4	CASSPTPAWELFF	TGTGCCAGCAGTCCGACCCCAGCTTGGGAGCTGTTTTTT
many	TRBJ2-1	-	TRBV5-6	CASSLDDNPNEQFF	TGTGCCAGCAGCTTGGACGACAACCCCAATGAGCAGTTCTTC
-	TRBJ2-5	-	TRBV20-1	CSATTMLEPQETQYF	TGCAGTGCTACCACAATGTTGGAGCCGCAAGAGACCCAGTACTTC
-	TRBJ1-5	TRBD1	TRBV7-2	CASSSGQIYQPQHF	TGTGCCAGCAGCTCGGGACAGATATATCAGCCCCAGCATTTT
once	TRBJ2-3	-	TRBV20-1	CSARVVPDTQYF	TGCAGTGCTAGAGTTGTCCCCGATACGCAGTATTTT